One TCR beta chain is described in this entry. What it binds is unknown. The data belong to a study of graft-versus-host responses after intestinal transplantation. Study in general: Recipients uniformly received anti-thymocyte globulin induction, followed by tacrolimus and steroids for approximately 3 years.

The table came from immunoSEQ multiplex PCR; TCRdb's copy has only in-frame clones and leaves some out. The sample comprises about 130,000 clones, approximately 91% of which are singletons, and about 0.19% rests with the top ten. J gave up 4 bases and V 5 bases, and 9 bases lay outside the gene matches. Germline-derived CDR1 and CDR2 are MDHEN and SYDVKM. CDR3 length: 15 residues. Findings of the study overall: Association was observed between peak circulating GvH clone levels and early post-transplant HvG declines. GvH clones occurred in recipient marrow; some first appeared in ileum or blood.

This sequence joins TRBV28 and TRBJ2-5, with 8 positions matching TRBD1. Sequencing was performed on unstimulated CD4+ T cells sorted from spleen or lymph node cells, taken before intestinal transplant. This clonotype was obtained from a human donor who received an intestinal transplant. CDR3 sequence reads: CASSKQQGGPETQYF. The DNA for the CDR3 is TGTGCCAGCAGTAAACAACAGGGGGGTCCAGAGACCCAGTACTTC.